A selection of T cell receptor beta chains follows, all from one sample in a study of blood T cell repertoires in COVID-19. This table comes from immunoSEQ multiplex PCR, and its TCRdb copy is limited to in-frame clones, with some not included. The repertoire includes a few hundred thousand clones, roughly nine tenths of them detected once, and roughly 10% sits in the top ten. The sequencing sample was made of peripheral blood. The receptors were sampled from a woman aged 45 to 65 with COVID-19, enrolled during active disease. Both conserved end residues are part of each CDR3. A D gene is named only where the DNA matches it firmly. For some rows the clone size is stated as once, few or many, or as a class when expanded; others skip it.

. | TRBJ2-5 | once | TRBV7-2 | CASSLALGLRETQYF | TGTGCCAGCAGCTTAGCGCTAGGCTTAAGGGAGACCCAGTACTTC
. | TRBJ1-6 | . | TRBV9 | CASSFRQDNSPLHF | TGTGCCAGCAGCTTCCGACAGGACAATTCACCCCTCCACTTT
. | TRBJ2-7 | . | TRBV7-9 | CASSLGTQGGWGYEQYF | TGTGCCAGCAGCTTAGGCACCCAGGGAGGTTGGGGGTACGAGCAGTACTTC
TRBD1 | TRBJ2-3 | . | TRBV5-8 | CASSAQGALDDTQYF | TGTGCCAGCAGCGCACAGGGGGCCCTTGACGATACGCAGTATTTT
TRBD2 | TRBJ2-5 | . | TRBV5-1 | CASSREAILETQYF | TGCGCCAGCAGTCGGGAGGCGATCTTAGAGACCCAGTACTTC
TRBD1 | TRBJ1-5 | . | TRBV6-2/TRBV6-3 | CASSLPGQGVQPQHF | TGTGCCAGCAGTTTACCCGGACAGGGGGTACAGCCCCAGCATTTT
TRBD2 | TRBJ2-5 | many | TRBV4-1 | CASSQVSGGGETQYF | TGCGCCAGCAGCCAAGTCAGCGGGGGAGGGGAGACCCAGTACTTC
TRBD2 | TRBJ2-1 | . | TRBV4-2 | CASSPGLAGDDEQFF | TGTGCCAGCAGCCCAGGACTAGCGGGGGATGATGAGCAGTTCTTC
. | TRBJ2-3 | . | TRBV10-1 | CASSEGLRPADTQYF | TGCGCCAGCAGTGAGGGCTTGAGGCCTGCAGATACGCAGTATTTT
. | TRBJ1-2 | once | TRBV3-1/TRBV3-2 | CASSQGRRGGYTF | TGTGCCAGCAGCCAAGGTAGACGGGGAGGCTACACCTTC
TRBD2 | TRBJ2-5 | . | TRBV3-1/TRBV3-2 | CASSQSPIAGGRRETQYF | TGTGCCAGCAGCCAATCCCCAATAGCGGGGGGCCGCCGGGAGACCCAGTACTTC
. | TRBJ1-5 | . | TRBV19 | CASSIVEDSNQPQHF | TGTGCCAGTAGTATCGTGGAGGATAGCAATCAGCCCCAGCATTTT
TRBD1 | TRBJ2-6 | few | TRBV19 | CASVDRAFSGANVLTF | TGTGCCAGTGTGGACAGGGCCTTCTCTGGGGCCAACGTCCTGACTTTC
. | TRBJ1-6 | . | TRBV10-2 | CATKGATGMGSPLHF | TGCGCCACCAAAGGGGCAACAGGGATGGGTTCACCCCTCCACTTT
. | TRBJ1-2 | . | TRBV2 | CASSESGASPYGYTF | TGTGCCAGCAGTGAGAGTGGGGCCAGTCCTTATGGCTACACCTTC
TRBD1 | TRBJ2-7 | once | TRBV7-9 | CASSLSDRVTGRSYEQYF | TGTGCCAGCAGCTTATCAGATCGAGTGACAGGGCGATCCTACGAGCAGTACTTC
TRBD1 | TRBJ2-7 | . | TRBV28 | CASSPRDRGLIGSYEQYF | TGTGCCAGCAGTCCTCGGGACAGGGGGCTCATCGGGTCCTACGAGCAGTACTTC
TRBD2 | TRBJ2-3 | . | TRBV5-1 | CASSGGTSGGSTDTQYF | TGCGCCAGCAGCGGTGGGACTAGCGGGGGGAGCACAGATACGCAGTATTTT
. | TRBJ1-5 | . | TRBV5-1 | CASSLGDMDQPQHF | TGCGCCAGCAGCTTGGGAGACATGGATCAGCCCCAGCATTTT
. | TRBJ1-3 | once | TRBV2 | CASRQITIYF | TGTGCCAGCAGACAGATCACCATATATTTT
. | TRBJ1-4 | . | TRBV6-5 | CASKGVRNEKLFF | TGTGCCAGCAAAGGGGTGCGGAATGAAAAACTGTTTTTT
. | TRBJ2-1 | . | TRBV3-1/TRBV3-2 | CASSQMRYGEQFF | TGTGCCAGCAGCCAAATGCGGTACGGTGAGCAGTTCTTC
TRBD1 | TRBJ1-1 | . | TRBV19 | CASSLGTGGTEAFF | TGTGCCAGTAGTCTGGGGACAGGGGGAACTGAAGCTTTCTTT
. | TRBJ1-2 | few | TRBV25-1 | CASSQDKGYTF | TGTGCCAGCAGTCAAGACAAAGGCTACACCTTC
. | TRBJ1-5 | . | TRBV5-1 | CASSPDSLHQPQHF | TGCGCCAGCAGCCCGGACAGCCTACATCAGCCCCAGCATTTT
. | TRBJ1-4 | . | TRBV28 | CASILGGGSQEKLFF | TGTGCCAGCATCTTGGGGGGGGGTTCGCAAGAAAAACTGTTTTTT
. | TRBJ2-1 | . | TRBV12-5 | CASGLVGQRAGRSYNEQFF | TGTGCTAGTGGTTTGGTGGGTCAAAGGGCCGGGAGATCCTACAATGAGCAGTTCTTC
TRBD1 | TRBJ2-7 | . | TRBV19 | CASSNRGLYEQYF | TGTGCCAGTAGTAACAGGGGGCTTTACGAGCAGTACTTC
. | TRBJ1-1 | . | TRBV3-1/TRBV3-2 | CASSQKRDSEAFF | TGTGCCAGCAGCCAAAAGAGAGACAGTGAAGCTTTCTTT
TRBD2 | TRBJ2-7 | once | TRBV7-9 | CASSLGLLAAPYEQYF | TGTGCCAGCAGCTTAGGTTTACTAGCGGCCCCCTACGAGCAGTACTTC
. | TRBJ2-4 | . | TRBV25-1 | CASSNDSPKNIQYF | TGTGCCAGCAGTAATGACAGTCCCAAAAACATTCAGTACTTC
. | TRBJ2-3 | . | TRBV11-3 | CASSPSWQGTDTQYF | TGTGCCAGCAGCCCCAGTTGGCAGGGCACAGATACGCAGTATTTT